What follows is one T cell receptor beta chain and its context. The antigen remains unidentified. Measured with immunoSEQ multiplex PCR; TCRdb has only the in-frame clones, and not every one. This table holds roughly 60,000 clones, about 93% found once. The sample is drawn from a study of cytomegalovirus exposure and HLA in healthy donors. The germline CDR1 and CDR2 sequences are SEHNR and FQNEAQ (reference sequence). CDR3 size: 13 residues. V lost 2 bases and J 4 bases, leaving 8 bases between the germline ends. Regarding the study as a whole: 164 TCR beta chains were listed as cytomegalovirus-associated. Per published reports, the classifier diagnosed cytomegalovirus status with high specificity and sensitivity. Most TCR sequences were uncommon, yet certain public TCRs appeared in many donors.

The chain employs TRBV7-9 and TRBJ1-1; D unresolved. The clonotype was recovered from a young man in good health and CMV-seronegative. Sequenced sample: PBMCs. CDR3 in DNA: TGTGCCAGCAGCTTATACACCCGCACTGAAGCTTTCTTT. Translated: CASSLYTRTEAFF.